This T cell receptor (beta chain) was found in a study of response to subunit inactivated influenza vaccine. Study-wide results and caveats: Each seasonal flu vaccination may recruit only limited new T cells, authors suggested.

V gave up 5 bases and J gave up 3 bases; unmatched junction bases: 7. Germline assignment: CDR1 SGHDN and CDR2 FVKESK. CDR3 length equals 15 residues. About this clonotype itself: Its antigen remains unidentified.

TCRdb re-analysed the RT-PCR reads in MiXCR, keeping a single row per CDR3 protein. The sample carries a few hundred thousand distinct CDR3 sequences, about a fifth recorded once. The material was PBMCs from blood, obtained around 22 months after vaccination. The rearrangement uses TRBV14 and TRBJ2-3; 8 bases align to TRBD2. This clonotype was sampled from a man in his fifties or sixties who received an inactivated influenza vaccine. CDR3 amino acids: CASSYSGIRTDTQYF. Here the CDR3 DNA reads TGTGCCAGCAGCTATAGCGGGATCCGTACAGATACGCAGTATTTT.